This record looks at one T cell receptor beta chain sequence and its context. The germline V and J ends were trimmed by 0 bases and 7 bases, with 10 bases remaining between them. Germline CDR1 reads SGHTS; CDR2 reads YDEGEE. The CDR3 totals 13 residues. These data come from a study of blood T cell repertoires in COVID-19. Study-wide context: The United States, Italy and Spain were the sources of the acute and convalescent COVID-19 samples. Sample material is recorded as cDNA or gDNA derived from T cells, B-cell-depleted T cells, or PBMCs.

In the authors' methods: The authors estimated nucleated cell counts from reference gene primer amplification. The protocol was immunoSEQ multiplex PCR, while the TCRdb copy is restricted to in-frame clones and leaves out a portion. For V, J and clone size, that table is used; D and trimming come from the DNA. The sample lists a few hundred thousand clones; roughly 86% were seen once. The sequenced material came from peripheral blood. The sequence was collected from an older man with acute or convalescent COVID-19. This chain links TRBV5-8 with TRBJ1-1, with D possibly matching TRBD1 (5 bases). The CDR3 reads CASSLGQGIEAFF. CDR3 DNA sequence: TGTGCCAGCAGCTTGGGCCAGGGTATTGAAGCTTTCTTT.